This T cell receptor beta chain was sequenced in a study of blood T cell repertoires in COVID-19. This clone has a single count. Assignments of participants to cohorts depended upon their own reported clinical history. Shortly before study entry, within 2 weeks, exposed participants had met a COVID-19 case. The data were produced by immunoSEQ multiplex PCR, yet TCRdb's version contains in-frame clones alone and is incomplete. The data contain a few hundred thousand clones, 80% to 90% of them singletons. Germline CDR1 reads SGHRS; CDR2 reads YFSETQ. This CDR3 spans 14 amino acids. Trimming stripped 4 bases from V and 2 bases from J, with 12 bases between.

This clonotype was obtained from a woman between 50 and 59 years old who had been exposed to COVID-19. This chain uses TRBV5-1 with TRBJ1-2; D is unclear. The sequenced sample was PBMCs or T cells enriched from blood (not recorded which). CDR3 loop: CASSPQGGNYGYTF. The CDR3 nucleotides read TGCGCCAGCAGCCCCCAAGGAGGGAACTATGGCTACACCTTC.